The 2 T cell receptor beta chains below all came from one sample that was sequenced in a study of cytotoxic CD8 clonotypes in ibrutinib-treated CLL. Here immunoSEQ multiplex PCR was the method, and the copy in TCRdb shows in-frame clones only, minus some. The sample has about 130,000 clones; 70% to 90% are singletons. The sequences come from PBMCs, collected after 24 months of ibrutinib treatment. These TCRs come from a human donor with chronic lymphocytic leukemia.

The rearrangement uses TRBV28 and TRBJ2-5, with 7 bases matching TRBD1. Per germline, CDR1 MDHEN and CDR2 SYDVKM. V lost 5 bases and J lost 5; bases outside the gene matches: 14. The CDR3 length is 16 residues. The CDR3, as DNA: TGTGCCAGCAGTCCTAAAGGGGGCCCCAGGGGGGAGACCCAGTACTTC. This codes for CASSPKGGPRGETQYF.

This clone was observed a few times. This chain uses TRBV15 with TRBJ1-5, with D unresolved. Germline CDR1 and CDR2: LNHNV and YYDKDF (reference sequence). The CDR3 covers 13 residues. The germline V and J ends were trimmed by 0 bases and 7 bases, with 7 bases remaining between them. In DNA form, the CDR3 reads TGTGCCACCAGCAGAGATATTAGCCAGCCCCAGCATTTT. It yields the protein CATSRDISQPQHF. Variable domain in full (rest from reference TRBV15 and TRBJ1-5): DAMVIQNPRYQVTQFGKPVTLSCSQTLNHNVMYWYQQKSSQAPKLLFHYYDKDFNNEADTPDNFQSRRPNTSFCFLDIRSPGLGDTAMYLCATSRDISQPQHFGDGTRLSIL.